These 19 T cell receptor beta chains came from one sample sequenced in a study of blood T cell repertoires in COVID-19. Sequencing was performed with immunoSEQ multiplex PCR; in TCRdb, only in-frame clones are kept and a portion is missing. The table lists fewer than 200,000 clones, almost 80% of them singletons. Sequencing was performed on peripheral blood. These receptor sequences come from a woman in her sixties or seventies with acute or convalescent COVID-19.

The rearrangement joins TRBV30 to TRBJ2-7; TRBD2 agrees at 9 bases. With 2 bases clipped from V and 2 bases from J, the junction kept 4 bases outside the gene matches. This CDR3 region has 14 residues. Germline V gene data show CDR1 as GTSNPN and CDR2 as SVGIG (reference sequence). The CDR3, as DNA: TGTGCCTGGAGTAGCAAGCGGGGGGCCTACGAGCAGTACTTC. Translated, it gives CAWSSKRGAYEQYF.

Here the CDR3 reads CASSGVLAGAFSTDTQYF. For the CDR3, the DNA is TGCGCCAGCAGTGGAGTACTAGCGGGAGCCTTTAGCACAGATACGCAGTATTTT. The rearrangement uses TRBV10-2 and TRBJ2-3; TRBD2 agrees at 11 bases. With V trimmed by 4 bases and J by 0 bases, 9 bases remained unmatched. The CDR3 runs 18 residues. Germline V gene lookup returns CDR1 WSHSY and CDR2 SAAADI.

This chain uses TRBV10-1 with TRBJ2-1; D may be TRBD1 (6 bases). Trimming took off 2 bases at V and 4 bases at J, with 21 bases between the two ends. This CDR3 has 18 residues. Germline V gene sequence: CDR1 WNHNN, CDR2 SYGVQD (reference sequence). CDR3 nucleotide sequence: TGCGCCAGCAGTGAGGACCCCGGGTACACAGGGAGTTACAATGAGCAGTTCTTC. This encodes CASSEDPGYTGSYNEQFF.

CDR3 coding DNA: TGTGCCAGCAGTTACTCGAGTTCGAGTTATGAGCAGTTCTTC. It is translated as CASSYSSSSYEQFF. The rearrangement links TRBV6-5 to TRBJ2-1; D not certain. The V gene lost 0 bases and the J gene lost 8 bases, with 11 bases spanning the gap. Per germline, CDR1 MNHEY and CDR2 SVGAGI. CDR3 length: 14 residues.

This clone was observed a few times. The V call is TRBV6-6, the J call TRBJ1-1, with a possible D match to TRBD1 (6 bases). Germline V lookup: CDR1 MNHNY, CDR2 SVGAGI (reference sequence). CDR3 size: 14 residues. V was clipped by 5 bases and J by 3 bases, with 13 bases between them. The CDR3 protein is CASSRQGLYTEAFF. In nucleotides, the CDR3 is TGTGCCAGCAGTCGGCAGGGGTTGTACACTGAAGCTTTCTTT.

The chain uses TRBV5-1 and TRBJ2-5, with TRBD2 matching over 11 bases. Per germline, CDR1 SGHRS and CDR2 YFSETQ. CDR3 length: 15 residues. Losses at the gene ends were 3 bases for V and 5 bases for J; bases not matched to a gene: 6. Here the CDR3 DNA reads TGCGCCAGCAGCTCCTATAGCGGGAGGGTTGAGACCCAGTACTTC. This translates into CASSSYSGRVETQYF.

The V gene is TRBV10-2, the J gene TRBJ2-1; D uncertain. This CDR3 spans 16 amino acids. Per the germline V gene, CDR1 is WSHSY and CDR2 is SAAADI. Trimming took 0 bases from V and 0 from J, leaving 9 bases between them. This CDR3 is CASSESRASSYNEQFF. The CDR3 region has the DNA TGCGCCAGCAGTGAGTCAAGAGCGAGCTCCTACAATGAGCAGTTCTTC.

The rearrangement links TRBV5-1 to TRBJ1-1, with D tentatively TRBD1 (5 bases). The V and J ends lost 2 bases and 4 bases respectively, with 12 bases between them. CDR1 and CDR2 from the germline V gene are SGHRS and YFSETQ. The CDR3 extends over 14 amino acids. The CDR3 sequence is CASSLGEVSTEAFF. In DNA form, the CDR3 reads TGCGCCAGCAGCTTAGGGGAGGTAAGCACTGAAGCTTTCTTT.

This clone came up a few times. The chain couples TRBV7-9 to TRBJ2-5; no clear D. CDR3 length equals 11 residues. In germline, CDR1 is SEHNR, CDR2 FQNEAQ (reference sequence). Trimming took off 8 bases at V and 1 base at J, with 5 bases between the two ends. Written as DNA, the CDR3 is TGTGCCAGCGTTAGCCAAGAGACCCAGTACTTC. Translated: CASVSQETQYF.

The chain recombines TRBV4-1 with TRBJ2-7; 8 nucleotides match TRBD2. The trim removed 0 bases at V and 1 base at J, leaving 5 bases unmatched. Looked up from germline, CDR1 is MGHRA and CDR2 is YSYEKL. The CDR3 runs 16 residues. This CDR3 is CASSQDHTSGSYEQYF. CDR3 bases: TGCGCCAGCAGCCAAGATCATACTAGCGGTTCCTACGAGCAGTACTTC.

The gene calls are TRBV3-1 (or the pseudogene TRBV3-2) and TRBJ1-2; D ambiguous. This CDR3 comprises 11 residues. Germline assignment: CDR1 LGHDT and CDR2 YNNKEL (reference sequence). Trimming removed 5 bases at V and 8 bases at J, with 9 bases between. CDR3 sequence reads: CASSSGRGYTF. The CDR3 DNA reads TGTGCCAGCAGCTCGGGGAGGGGCTACACCTTC.

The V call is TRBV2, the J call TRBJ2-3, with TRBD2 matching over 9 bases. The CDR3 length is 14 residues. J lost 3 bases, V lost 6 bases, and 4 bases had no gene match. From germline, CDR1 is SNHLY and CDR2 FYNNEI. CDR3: CASRGLAITDTQYF. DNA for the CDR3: TGTGCCAGCAGGGGACTAGCTATTACAGATACGCAGTATTTT. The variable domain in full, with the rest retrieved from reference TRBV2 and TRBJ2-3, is EPEVTQTPSHQVTQMGQEVILRCVPISNHLYFYWYRQILGQKVEFLVSFYNNEISEKSEIFDDQFSVERPDGSNFTLKIRSTKLEDSAMYFCASRGLAITDTQYFGPGTRLTVL.

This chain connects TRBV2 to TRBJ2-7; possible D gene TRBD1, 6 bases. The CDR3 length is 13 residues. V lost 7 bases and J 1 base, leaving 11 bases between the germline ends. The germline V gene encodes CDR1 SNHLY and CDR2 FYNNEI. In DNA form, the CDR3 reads TGTGCCAGCATAGGACAGCTATCCTACGAGCAGTACTTC. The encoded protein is CASIGQLSYEQYF.

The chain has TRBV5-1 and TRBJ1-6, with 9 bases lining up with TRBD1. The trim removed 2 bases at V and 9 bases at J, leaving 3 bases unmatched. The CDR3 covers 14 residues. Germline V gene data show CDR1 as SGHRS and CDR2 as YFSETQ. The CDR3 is CASSLDRGTSPLHF. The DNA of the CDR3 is TGCGCCAGCAGCTTAGACAGGGGGACTTCACCCCTCCACTTT.

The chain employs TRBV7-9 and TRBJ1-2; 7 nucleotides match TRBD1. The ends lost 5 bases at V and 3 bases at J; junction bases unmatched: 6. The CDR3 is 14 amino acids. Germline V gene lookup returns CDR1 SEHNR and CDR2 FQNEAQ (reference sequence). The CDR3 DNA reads TGTGCCAGCAGCACTAGGACAGGAGACTATGGCTACACCTTC. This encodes CASSTRTGDYGYTF.

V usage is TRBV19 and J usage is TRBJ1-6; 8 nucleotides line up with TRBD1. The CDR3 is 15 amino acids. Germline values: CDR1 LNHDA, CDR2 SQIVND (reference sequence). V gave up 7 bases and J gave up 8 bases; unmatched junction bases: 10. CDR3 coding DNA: TGTGCCAGTACCCTGATCTCAGGGGGCGATTCACCCCTCCACTTT. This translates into CASTLISGGDSPLHF.

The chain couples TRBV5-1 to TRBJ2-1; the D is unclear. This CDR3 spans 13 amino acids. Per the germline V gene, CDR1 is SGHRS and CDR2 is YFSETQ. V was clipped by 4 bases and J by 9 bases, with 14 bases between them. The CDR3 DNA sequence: TGCGCCAGCAGCATCCTAGAATCCACTGAGCAGTTCTTC. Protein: CASSILESTEQFF.

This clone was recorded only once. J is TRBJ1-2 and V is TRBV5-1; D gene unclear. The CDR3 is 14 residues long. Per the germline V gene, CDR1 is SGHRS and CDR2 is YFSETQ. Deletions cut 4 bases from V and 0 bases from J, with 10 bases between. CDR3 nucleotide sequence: TGCGCCAGCAGCGACCTCACAGCTAACTATGGCTACACCTTC. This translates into CASSDLTANYGYTF.

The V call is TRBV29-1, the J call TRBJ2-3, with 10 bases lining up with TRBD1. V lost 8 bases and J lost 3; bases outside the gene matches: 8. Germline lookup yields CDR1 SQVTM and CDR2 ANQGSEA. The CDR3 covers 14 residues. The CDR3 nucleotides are TGCAGCTCAAGGGACAGGGGAGGGACAGATACGCAGTATTTT. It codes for CSSRDRGGTDTQYF.